The source of this TCR beta chain is a study of T cells expressing NK-cell markers. Whole-study context: From sorted CD3+CD56+NKG2C+, CD3+CD56+NKG2C- and CD3+CD56-NKG2C+ T cells came the TCR beta repertoires.

This CDR3 is built from 14 residues. Germline V gene sequence: CDR1 SGHTA, CDR2 FQGNSA. Using the 5' RACE reads, TCRdb records one entry per CDR3 protein without DNA. In total, the table holds a few hundred thousand distinct CDR3 sequences. The source is a man aged 18-70 years in good health. The J gene is TRBJ1-2, the V gene TRBV7-2; the TRBD1 assignment by TCRdb is unverifiable without DNA. Source material: blood T cells: a sorted CD56 or NKG2C T cell subset, CD4+ or CD8+ T cells, or bulk PBMC T cells (not recorded which). The CDR3 loop reads CASSLIPSNYGYTF.